What follows is one T cell receptor beta chain and its context. Antigen unknown. The sample originates from a study of OX40 agonist ivuxolimab in advanced cancers. Using immunoSEQ multiplex PCR, the repertoire was profiled, and TCRdb retains in-frame clones only, with some absent. Among roughly 50,000 clones, 70% to 90% were seen once, and the ten largest hold more than 1%. Study-level points and caveats: Within 6 weeks, CD4+ and CD8+ blood T cells expanded clonally at 0.1 to 3.0 mg/kg.

Unmatched junction bases numbered 11, after V lost 4 bases and J lost 5 bases. In germline, CDR1 is SEHNR, CDR2 FQNEAQ (reference sequence). The CDR3 sequence is 18 residues long. The chain recombines TRBV7-9 with TRBJ2-1; 13 bases match TRBD2. The sequence was obtained from an adult with an advanced solid tumor such as melanoma, head and neck, liver or kidney cancer. The starting material was CD4+ or CD8+ T cells sorted from blood, obtained in a trial of the OX40 agonist ivuxolimab. The DNA for the CDR3 is TGTGCCAGCAGCTCTCCGGCGGCGGGACTAGCGGGAAACAATGAGCAGTTCTTC. It specifies CASSSPAAGLAGNNEQFF.